This T cell receptor beta chain stems from a study of T-cell reconstitution after alpha-beta-depleted transplantation in children. Findings and limits, study-wide: Two months or so post-transplant, alpha-beta T cells reportedly derived from several hundred expanded graft clones. At day 60, the high TCRbeta diversity found in some patients originated from recipient T cells and thymic progenitors that had survived. Newly generated T cells supplied most T-cell counts and diversity one year post-transplant.

The authors prepared the TCRbeta library with unique molecular identifiers. MiXCR was run by TCRdb on the PCR reads, yielding one entry per CDR3 protein. The sample lists about 590,000 distinct CDR3 sequences, 10% to 15% occurring once. Many counts were recorded for this clonotype. Antigen: not known. Germline CDR1 and CDR2: LGHNA and YSLEER. Losses at the gene ends were 0 bases for V and 9 bases for J; bases not matched to a gene: 12. The CDR3 is 17 amino acids. The receptor's source is a male patient aged 5 to 17 who had a stem cell transplant for acute myeloid leukemia, so the T cells may come from the graft donor. The sequencing used PBMCs, mostly from graft donor cells, collected 360 days after TCRalphabeta/CD19-depleted stem cell transplant. The chain uses TRBV4-3 and TRBJ2-1; 9 bases are shared with TRBD2. CDR3 amino acids: CASSQEYMGGRAGEQFF. The CDR3 DNA is TGCGCCAGCAGCCAAGAGTATATGGGCGGGAGGGCCGGTGAGCAGTTCTTC.